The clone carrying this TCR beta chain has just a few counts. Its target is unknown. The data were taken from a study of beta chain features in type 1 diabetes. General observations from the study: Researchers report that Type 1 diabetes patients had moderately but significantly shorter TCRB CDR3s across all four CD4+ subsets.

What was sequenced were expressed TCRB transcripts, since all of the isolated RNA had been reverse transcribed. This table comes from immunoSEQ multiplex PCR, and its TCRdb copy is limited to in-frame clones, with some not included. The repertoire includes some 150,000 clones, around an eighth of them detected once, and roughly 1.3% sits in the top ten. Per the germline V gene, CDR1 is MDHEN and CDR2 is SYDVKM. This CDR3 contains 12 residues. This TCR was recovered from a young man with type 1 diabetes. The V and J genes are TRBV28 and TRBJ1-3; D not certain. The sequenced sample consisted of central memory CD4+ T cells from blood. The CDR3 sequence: CVAGSSGNTIYF. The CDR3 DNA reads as TGTGTCGCCGGGTCCTCTGGAAACACCATATATTTT.